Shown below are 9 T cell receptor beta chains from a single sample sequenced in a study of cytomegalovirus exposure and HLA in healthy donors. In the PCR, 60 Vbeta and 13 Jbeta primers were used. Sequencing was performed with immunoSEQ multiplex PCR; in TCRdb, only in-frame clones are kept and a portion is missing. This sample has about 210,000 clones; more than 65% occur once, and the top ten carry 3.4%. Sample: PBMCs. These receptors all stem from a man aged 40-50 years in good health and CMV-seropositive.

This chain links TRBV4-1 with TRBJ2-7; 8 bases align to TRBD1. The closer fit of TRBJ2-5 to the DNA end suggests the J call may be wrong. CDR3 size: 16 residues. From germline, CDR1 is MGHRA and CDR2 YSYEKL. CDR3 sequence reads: CASSPDIITGTGTQYF. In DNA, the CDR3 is TGCGCCAGCAGCCCTGACATCATAACCGGGACAGGGACCCAGTACTTC.

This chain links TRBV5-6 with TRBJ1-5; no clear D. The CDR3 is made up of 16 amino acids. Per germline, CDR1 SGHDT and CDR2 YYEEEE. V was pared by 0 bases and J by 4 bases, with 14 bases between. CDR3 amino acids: CASSLGPGETNQPQHF. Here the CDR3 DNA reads TGTGCCAGCAGCTTGGGTCCAGGCGAAACGAATCAGCCCCAGCATTTT.

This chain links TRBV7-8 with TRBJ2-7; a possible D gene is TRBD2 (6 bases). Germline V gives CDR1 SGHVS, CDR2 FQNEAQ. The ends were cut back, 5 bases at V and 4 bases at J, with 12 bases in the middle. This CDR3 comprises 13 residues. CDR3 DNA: TGTGCCAGCAGCAGGAGGGGCAGTTACGAGCAGTACTTC. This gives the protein CASSRRGSYEQYF.

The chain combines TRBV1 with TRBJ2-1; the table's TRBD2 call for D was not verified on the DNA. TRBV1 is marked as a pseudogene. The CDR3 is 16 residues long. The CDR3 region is CTSSPTSGGGCYEQFF. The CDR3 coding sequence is TGCACCAGCAGCCCTACTAGCGGGGGGGGCTGTTATGAGCAGTTCTTC.

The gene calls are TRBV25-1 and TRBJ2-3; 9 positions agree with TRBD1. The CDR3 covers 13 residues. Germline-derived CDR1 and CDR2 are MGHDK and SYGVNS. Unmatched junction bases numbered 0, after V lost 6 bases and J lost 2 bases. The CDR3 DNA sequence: TGTGCCAGCAGACAGGGGGCCACAGATACGCAGTATTTT. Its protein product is CASRQGATDTQYF.

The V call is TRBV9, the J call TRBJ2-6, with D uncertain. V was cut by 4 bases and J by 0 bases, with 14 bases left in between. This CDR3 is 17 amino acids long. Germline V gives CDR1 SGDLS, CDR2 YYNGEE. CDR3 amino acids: CASSPQRKSSGANVLTF. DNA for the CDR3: TGTGCCAGCAGCCCCCAGCGTAAGAGCTCTGGGGCCAACGTCCTGACTTTC.

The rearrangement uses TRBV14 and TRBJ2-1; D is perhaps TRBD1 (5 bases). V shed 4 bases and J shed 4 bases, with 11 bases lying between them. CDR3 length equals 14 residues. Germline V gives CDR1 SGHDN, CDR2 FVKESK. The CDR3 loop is CASSLAQAYNEQFF. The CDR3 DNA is TGTGCCAGCAGCCTTGCACAGGCGTACAATGAGCAGTTCTTC.

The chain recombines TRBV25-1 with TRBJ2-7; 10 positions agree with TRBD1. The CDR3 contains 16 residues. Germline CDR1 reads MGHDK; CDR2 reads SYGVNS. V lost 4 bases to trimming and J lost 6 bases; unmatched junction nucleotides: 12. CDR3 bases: TGTGCCAGCAGTGGGCCGGGACAGGGGAAAGGCCGCGAGCAGTACTTC. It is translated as CASSGPGQGKGREQYF.

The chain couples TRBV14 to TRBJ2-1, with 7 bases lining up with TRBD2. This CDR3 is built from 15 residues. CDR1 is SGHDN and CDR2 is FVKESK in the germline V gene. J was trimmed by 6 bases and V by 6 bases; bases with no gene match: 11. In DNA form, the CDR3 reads TGTGCCAGCAGAAGGGGCGGGAGTTGGTCCAATGAGCAGTTCTTC. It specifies CASRRGGSWSNEQFF.